The T cell receptor (beta chain) under discussion was sequenced for a study of cytomegalovirus exposure and HLA in healthy donors. Study-level findings and limits: TCR beta chain V- and J-gene trimming was linked, in a later analysis, to a missense variant in DCLRE1C. The classifier was said to identify cytomegalovirus status with high specificity and sensitivity.

These donors counted as nominally healthy when sampled, but unrecorded immune exposures were likely. Amplification used 60 Vbeta primers and 13 Jbeta primers. Clones were read by immunoSEQ multiplex PCR, and TCRdb kept only the in-frame ones, dropping some. The sample yields around 150,000 clones, 50% to 75% seen once. In its sample, this clone was seen a few times. Its antigen is undetermined. Germline V gene sequence: CDR1 SGDLS, CDR2 YYNGEE. The length of the CDR3 is 17 residues. With 4 bases clipped from V and 0 bases from J, the junction kept 10 bases outside the gene matches. This sequence was found in a woman in her thirties or forties in good health and CMV-seronegative. The gene calls are TRBV9 and TRBJ1-2, with 9 nucleotides matching TRBD1. The sequenced sample was PBMCs. CDR3 region: CASSITLGQGANYGYTF. CDR3 nucleotide sequence: TGTGCCAGCAGCATCACCCTGGGACAGGGAGCTAACTATGGCTACACCTTC.